Listed below are T cell receptor beta chains from one sample, sequenced in a study of blood T cell repertoires in COVID-19. Generated by immunoSEQ multiplex PCR, the TCRdb table keeps only in-frame clones and is missing some. The repertoire holds 180,000 or so clones, with around 85% as singletons. Sequencing was performed on peripheral blood. The receptor source for this set is a man in his 60s with acute or convalescent COVID-19. CDR3s include the opening cysteine and the closing phenylalanine or tryptophan. The D gene is left open where the match is weak. The size field is filled for only some rows; it gives once, few, many or a size class.

.	.	TRBV28	TRBJ1-6	TGTGCCAGCAGCCAAGGGGGTAATTCACCCCTCCACTTT	CASSQGGNSPLHF
.	.	TRBV9	TRBJ1-6	TGTGCCAGCAGACCCGATGCCGGGGAGGGATCACCCCTCCACTTT	CASRPDAGEGSPLHF
.	TRBD2	TRBV4-2	TRBJ2-7	TGTGCCAGCAGCCAAGGGACTAGCGGGAGGTATGAGCAGTACTTC	CASSQGTSGRYEQYF
.	TRBD1	TRBV5-1	TRBJ2-1	TGCGCCAGCAGCTCAGGACAGGGGGCGTACAATGAGCAGTTCTTC	CASSSGQGAYNEQFF
.	TRBD1	TRBV24-1	TRBJ2-7	TGTGCCACCGCGACGGGGACAGGGGGCGACGAGCAGTACTTC	CATATGTGGDEQYF
.	.	TRBV5-1	TRBJ1-4	TGCGCCAGCAGCTTGGGAGCAAATGAAAAACTGTTTTTT	CASSLGANEKLFF
.	.	TRBV7-8	TRBJ1-1	TGTGCCAGCAGCGCCGGGTCGAGAACTGAAGCTTTCTTT	CASSAGSRTEAFF
.	TRBD1	TRBV30	TRBJ1-2	TGTGCCTGGAGGGGACAGAACTATGGCTACACCTTC	CAWRGQNYGYTF
.	TRBD1	TRBV28	TRBJ1-1	TGTGCCAGCAGTTCACCGACAGGGACGTTTCCCACTGAAGCTTTCTTT	CASSSPTGTFPTEAFF
.	TRBD1	TRBV4-1	TRBJ2-2	TGCGCCAGCAGCCGGAGAGGGGGCGACACCGGGGAGCTGTTTTTT	CASSRRGGDTGELFF
.	TRBD2	TRBV18	TRBJ2-1	TGTGCCAGCTCCCCCCGGAGCGGGAGATCCTACAATGAGCAGTTCTTC	CASSPRSGRSYNEQFF
.	.	TRBV9	TRBJ2-1	TGTGCCAGCAGCGTACGTCAGGCCGGACTCAATGAGCAGTTCTTC	CASSVRQAGLNEQFF
.	TRBD2	TRBV4-1	TRBJ2-1	TGCGCCAGCAGCCAAGATCTGGCTAGCGGGAAATACAATGAGCAGTTCTTC	CASSQDLASGKYNEQFF
.	.	TRBV9	TRBJ1-1	TGTGCCAGCAGCCAACAGCTCGGAAACACTGAAGCTTTCTTT	CASSQQLGNTEAFF
.	TRBD2	TRBV9	TRBJ2-1	TGTGCCAGCAGCACCAGACTAGCGGAGTACAATGAGCAGTTCTTC	CASSTRLAEYNEQFF
.	.	TRBV28	TRBJ1-6	TGTGCCAGCAGTTCCCCATCCGGGGATTCACCCCTCCACTTT	CASSSPSGDSPLHF
.	.	TRBV20-1	TRBJ2-2	TGCAGTGTTGGTGACTGGGCCCGGGACGGGGAGCTGTTTTTT	CSVGDWARDGELFF
.	.	TRBV6-2/TRBV6-3	TRBJ1-1	TGTGCCAGCAGTAAACAGGGTACGGACACTGAAGCTTTCTTT	CASSKQGTDTEAFF
few	.	TRBV6-1	TRBJ1-2	TGTGCCAGCAGTGAATATGGCAGGGGCTACACCTTC	CASSEYGRGYTF
once	TRBD1	TRBV5-6	TRBJ2-7	TGTGCCAGCAGCTCTTGGACAGGGGTCTCCTACGAGCAGTACTTC	CASSSWTGVSYEQYF
.	.	TRBV4-1	TRBJ1-3	TGCGCCAGCAGCCATAACACAGGGCGCTCTGGAAACACCATATATTTT	CASSHNTGRSGNTIYF
.	.	TRBV11-2	TRBJ2-3	TGTGCCAGCAGCTGGGGGACTGGGATCCGCGATACGCAGTATTTT	CASSWGTGIRDTQYF
.	.	TRBV6-1	TRBJ1-2	TGTGCCAGCAGTGAAGGCGGGACTTCCTTCTATGGCTACACCTTC	CASSEGGTSFYGYTF
.	.	TRBV10-1	TRBJ2-2	TGCGCCAGCAGTGAGTCGACTTCTGTTTGGACCGGGGAGCTGTTTTTT	CASSESTSVWTGELFF